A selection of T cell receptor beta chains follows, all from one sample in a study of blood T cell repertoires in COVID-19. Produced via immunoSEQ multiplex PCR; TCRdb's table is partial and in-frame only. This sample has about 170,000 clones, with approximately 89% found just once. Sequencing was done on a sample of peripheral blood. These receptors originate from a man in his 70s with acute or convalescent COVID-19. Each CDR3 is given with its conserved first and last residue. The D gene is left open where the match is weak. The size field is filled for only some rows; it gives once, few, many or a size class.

cdr3_aa: CASTPGTSSRSYNEQFF
d_call: TRBD2
clone_size: NA
v_call: TRBV5-1
j_call: TRBJ2-1

cdr3_aa: CASRITGGEHGYTF
d_call: TRBD1
clone_size: once
v_call: TRBV6-5
j_call: TRBJ1-2

cdr3_aa: CASSPGTATSYEQYF
d_call: TRBD1
clone_size: NA
v_call: TRBV5-1
j_call: TRBJ2-7

cdr3_aa: CASSLTDTQYF
d_call: NA
clone_size: once
v_call: TRBV7-9
j_call: TRBJ2-3

cdr3_aa: CATSDPGVLQETQYF
d_call: NA
clone_size: NA
v_call: TRBV24-1
j_call: TRBJ2-5

cdr3_aa: CASSRYGDSTTNSPLHF
d_call: TRBD1
clone_size: NA
v_call: TRBV7-8
j_call: TRBJ1-6

cdr3_aa: CASSLDTGTTSTDTQYF
d_call: TRBD2
clone_size: NA
v_call: TRBV5-4
j_call: TRBJ2-3

cdr3_aa: CASSLRTAPTDTQYF
d_call: NA
clone_size: NA
v_call: TRBV5-1
j_call: TRBJ2-3

cdr3_aa: CASPGTGDPPGANVLTF
d_call: TRBD1
clone_size: NA
v_call: TRBV6-4
j_call: TRBJ2-6

cdr3_aa: CASSYISIETQYF
d_call: NA
clone_size: NA
v_call: TRBV6-2/TRBV6-3
j_call: TRBJ2-5

cdr3_aa: CASSVVEGPYEQYF
d_call: NA
clone_size: NA
v_call: TRBV9
j_call: TRBJ2-7

cdr3_aa: CAISPTGGRGRAGSPLHF
d_call: TRBD1
clone_size: once
v_call: TRBV10-3
j_call: TRBJ1-6

cdr3_aa: CAIQSGTVTGELFF
d_call: TRBD1
clone_size: NA
v_call: TRBV10-3
j_call: TRBJ2-2

cdr3_aa: CSVDPGYTEAFF
d_call: NA
clone_size: NA
v_call: TRBV29-1
j_call: TRBJ1-1

cdr3_aa: CAWSPGTSGSPLHF
d_call: NA
clone_size: NA
v_call: TRBV30
j_call: TRBJ1-6

cdr3_aa: CASSKSDGGYNEQFF
d_call: NA
clone_size: NA
v_call: TRBV21-1
j_call: TRBJ2-1

cdr3_aa: CASRAHSLNTEAFF
d_call: NA
clone_size: NA
v_call: TRBV2
j_call: TRBJ1-1

cdr3_aa: CASSPTSGTGELFF
d_call: TRBD2
clone_size: NA
v_call: TRBV3-1/TRBV3-2
j_call: TRBJ2-2

cdr3_aa: CASSLVTAGTYNEQFF
d_call: TRBD2
clone_size: NA
v_call: TRBV5-6
j_call: TRBJ2-1

cdr3_aa: CASSPPPGDNF
d_call: NA
clone_size: NA
v_call: TRBV6-2/TRBV6-3
j_call: TRBJ1-2

cdr3_aa: CASSLGHFGYTF
d_call: NA
clone_size: NA
v_call: TRBV5-6
j_call: TRBJ1-2

cdr3_aa: CASGLTGGPYEQYF
d_call: NA
clone_size: NA
v_call: TRBV6-5
j_call: TRBJ2-7

cdr3_aa: CASSLSQGGSPLHF
d_call: NA
clone_size: few
v_call: TRBV28
j_call: TRBJ1-6

cdr3_aa: CASSQAGDSPLHF
d_call: NA
clone_size: NA
v_call: TRBV4-3
j_call: TRBJ1-6

cdr3_aa: CASSPTASQANYGYTF
d_call: NA
clone_size: NA
v_call: TRBV5-1
j_call: TRBJ1-2

cdr3_aa: CASRGDSDYGYTF
d_call: NA
clone_size: NA
v_call: TRBV5-1
j_call: TRBJ1-2

cdr3_aa: CASSLMGGQQETQYF
d_call: NA
clone_size: NA
v_call: TRBV7-6
j_call: TRBJ2-5

cdr3_aa: CASSQDWARGYEQYF
d_call: TRBD1
clone_size: once
v_call: TRBV14
j_call: TRBJ2-7

cdr3_aa: CASSPPRGTGAHTEAFF
d_call: TRBD1
clone_size: NA
v_call: TRBV18
j_call: TRBJ1-1

cdr3_aa: CSVGRGHNQPQHF
d_call: NA
clone_size: NA
v_call: TRBV29-1
j_call: TRBJ1-5

cdr3_aa: CASSYGDRQETQYF
d_call: TRBD1
clone_size: NA
v_call: TRBV6-5
j_call: TRBJ2-5

cdr3_aa: CASSQDRLLSWTSGAPNTGELFF
d_call: TRBD2
clone_size: NA
v_call: TRBV4-2
j_call: TRBJ2-2

cdr3_aa: CASRPTRSSSQLFF
d_call: NA
clone_size: NA
v_call: TRBV6-5
j_call: TRBJ1-4

cdr3_aa: CASSSRQAMNQPQHF
d_call: NA
clone_size: few
v_call: TRBV6-2/TRBV6-3
j_call: TRBJ1-5

cdr3_aa: CARSLEGNHGYTF
d_call: NA
clone_size: NA
v_call: TRBV5-3
j_call: TRBJ1-2

cdr3_aa: CASSPGGNNNKQYF
d_call: TRBD2
clone_size: few
v_call: TRBV5-5
j_call: TRBJ2-7

cdr3_aa: CASSRIGGAVETQYF
d_call: NA
clone_size: NA
v_call: TRBV7-2
j_call: TRBJ2-5

cdr3_aa: CASSSLAGSYNEQFF
d_call: TRBD2
clone_size: NA
v_call: TRBV7-6
j_call: TRBJ2-1

cdr3_aa: CASSIEGRATEAFF
d_call: NA
clone_size: NA
v_call: TRBV2
j_call: TRBJ1-1

cdr3_aa: CASSTAGVSTDTQYF
d_call: TRBD2
clone_size: once
v_call: TRBV5-1
j_call: TRBJ2-3

cdr3_aa: CATSDPGRGFNTGELFF
d_call: NA
clone_size: NA
v_call: TRBV24-1
j_call: TRBJ2-2

cdr3_aa: CASSGEAWGNGYTF
d_call: NA
clone_size: NA
v_call: TRBV5-6
j_call: TRBJ1-2

cdr3_aa: CASSQERGYGNTIYF
d_call: NA
clone_size: once
v_call: TRBV4-3
j_call: TRBJ1-3